Listed here is a single T cell receptor beta chain. Its antigen is currently unknown. The junction differs from germline at one of its ends, possibly a read error. The treatment denotes: roughly ten-day PBMC culture with coronavirus spike peptide pools or control peptides (ViraFEST assay). Expanded clonotypes were found by TCR sequencing after peptide-pool stimulation (ViraFEST). The data were taken from a study of vaccination and CD4 T cells after COVID-19. Study-level information: Overlapping peptides covering the spike proteins of SARS-CoV-2, HCoV-NL63, HCoV-OC43 and HCoV-229E were added to stimulate cells.

This CDR3 has 11 residues. Looked up from germline, CDR1 is GTSNPN and CDR2 is SVGIG (reference sequence). Cultured CD4+ T cell DNA underwent sequencing with the Oncomine TCR Beta short-read assay. TCRdb re-analysed the PCR reads in MiXCR, keeping a single row per CDR3 protein. The table has about 11,000 distinct CDR3 sequences, roughly 45% seen once. Material for sequencing was CD4+ T cells from blood, cultured in vitro. This sequence joins TRBV30 and TRBJ2-7; D is perhaps TRBD2 (6 bases). The clonotype originates from a human donor who had recovered from COVID-19. The CDR3 DNA sequence: TGTGCGGCCGGGACTTCCACTACGTTGCACTTC. It encodes CAAGTSTTLHF.